Following are 14 T cell receptor beta chains from one sample sequenced in a study of beta chain features in type 1 diabetes. For these TCRs, the target antigens are not known. The study's findings and limits: In every one of the four CD4+ subsets, TCRB CDR3s were moderately but significantly shorter in Type 1 diabetes patients.

All of the isolated RNA was reverse transcribed, so expressed TCRB transcripts were sequenced. Measured with immunoSEQ multiplex PCR; TCRdb has only the in-frame clones, and not every one. The sample consists of 140,000 to 150,000 clones, about 12% of them appearing once. The sample taken for sequencing was central memory CD4+ T cells from blood. These receptors all stem from a young man with type 1 diabetes.

The chain has TRBV7-2 and TRBJ1-1; D call uncertain. V lost 3 bases and J lost 1, with 9 bases in between. Germline CDR1 SGHTA, CDR2 FQGNSA. The CDR3 loop spans 14 amino acids. The CDR3 sequence is CASSFGPGNTEAFF. The CDR3 nucleotides are TGTGCCAGCAGCTTTGGACCGGGGAACACTGAAGCTTTCTTT.

The CDR3 DNA reads TGTGCCAGCAGTTGGCAAACCTCGAACACTGAAGCTTTCTTT. Its translation is CASSWQTSNTEAFF. This chain links TRBV6-5 with TRBJ1-1; D gene ambiguous. V lost 4 bases and J lost 1, with 10 bases in between. The CDR3 totals 14 residues. Germline V gene sequence: CDR1 MNHEY, CDR2 SVGAGI.

Only a few counts were recorded for this clone. The germline gene is not matched at one end of the junction; a read error may be the cause. The genes are TRBV7-7 and TRBJ2-2; D unclear. Germline V gives CDR1 SSHAT, CDR2 FNYEAQ (reference sequence). The CDR3 contains 12 residues. Here the CDR3 reads CASSPLSGELFF. In nucleotides, the CDR3 is TGTGCTAGCAGCCCCCTGTCCGGGGAGCTGTTTTTT.

As to this clone: The same CDR3 can be traced to other DNA sequences in this sample. The V and J genes are TRBV7-2 and TRBJ2-2; D remains unclear. V lost 6 bases, J lost 1 base, and 12 bases lay in between. Germline lookup yields CDR1 SGHTA and CDR2 FQGNSA. CDR3 length equals 15 residues. The CDR3 is CASSFGGMNTGELFF. The CDR3 bases are TGTGCCAGCAGTTTTGGTGGGATGAACACCGGGGAGCTGTTTTTT. Full variable domain (outside the CDR3, taken from reference TRBV7-2 and TRBJ2-2): GAGVSQSPSNKVTEKGKDVELRCDPISGHTALYWYRQSLGQGLEFLIYFQGNSAPDKSGLPSDRFSAERTGGSVSTLTIQRTQQEDSAVYLCASSFGGMNTGELFFGEGSRLTVL.

This sequence joins TRBV19 and TRBJ2-7, with TRBD2 matching over 7 bases. Germline values: CDR1 LNHDA, CDR2 SQIVND (reference sequence). The trim removed 4 bases at V and 6 bases at J, leaving 3 bases unmatched. The CDR3 is made up of 12 amino acids. The CDR3 is CASSTSGGEQYF. The CDR3 DNA sequence: TGTGCCAGTAGTACCTCGGGGGGCGAGCAGTACTTC.

As regards this clone: The same CDR3 also results from other DNA sequences found in this sample. The rearrangement uses TRBV5-1 and TRBJ1-5, with TRBD1 identical over 9 bases. The CDR3 is 15 amino acids. Germline V gives CDR1 SGHRS, CDR2 YFSETQ. Trimming at V came to 4 bases and at J to 0 bases, leaving 2 bases not matched to a gene. Here the CDR3 DNA reads TGCGCCAGCAGCCTGGACAGGGGTAGCAATCAGCCCCAGCATTTT. Translation gives CASSLDRGSNQPQHF.

The CDR3: CASSLTSGGVHNEQFF. The DNA for the CDR3 is TGTGCCAGCAGCTTGACTAGCGGGGGCGTACACAATGAGCAGTTCTTC. V and J are TRBV5-4 and TRBJ2-1, with TRBD2 matching over 11 bases. The germline V gene has CDR1 SGHNT and CDR2 YYREEE (reference sequence). J lost 5 bases, V lost 1 base, and 5 bases had no gene match. This CDR3 comprises 16 residues.

This rearrangement joins TRBV2 to TRBJ1-6; D gene uncertain. CDR1 and CDR2 (germline): SNHLY, FYNNEI. The CDR3 loop spans 13 amino acids. Deletions cut 6 bases from V and 8 bases from J, with 11 bases between. CDR3 sequence reads: CASRGLLDSPLHF. The DNA for the CDR3 is TGTGCCAGCAGGGGCCTCTTGGATTCACCCCTCCACTTT.

In this sample, this clone turned up a few times. The chain employs TRBV14 and TRBJ2-3; TRBD2 might be the D (7 bases). V dropped 0 bases and J dropped 5 bases, with 18 bases sitting between them. Per germline, CDR1 SGHDN and CDR2 FVKESK. The CDR3 is 17 amino acids. The CDR3 bases are TGTGCCAGCAGCCAAGAACCGTGGGGGGGCCTGGAAGATACGCAGTATTTT. Protein sequence: CASSQEPWGGLEDTQYF.

This clone was seen a few times. The CDR3 nucleotides are TGTGCCAGCAGTTTATCGGGGAGTACACCCCTCCACTTT. It encodes CASSLSGSTPLHF. This chain joins TRBV27 and TRBJ1-6; the D is unclear. V dropped 0 bases and J dropped 11 bases, with 8 bases sitting between them. The CDR3 spans 13 residues. From germline, CDR1 is MNHEY and CDR2 SMNVEV (reference sequence).

This clone was seen only a few times. The chain links TRBV15 to TRBJ1-4; maybe TRBD1 (5 bases). The germline V and J ends were trimmed by 5 bases and 4 bases, with 8 bases remaining between them. CDR1 and CDR2 from the germline V gene are LNHNV and YYDKDF (reference sequence). This CDR3 is built from 13 residues. CDR3 sequence (DNA): TGTGCCACCAGCGGGGGGAGTAATGAAAAACTGTTTTTT. Translation: CATSGGSNEKLFF.

This clone was seen more than once but under ten times. The chain carries TRBV27 and TRBJ1-5; a weak D match, TRBD1 (6 bases). Germline CDR1 is MNHEY and CDR2 is SMNVEV (reference sequence). The CDR3 has 14 amino acids. The ends were cut back, 4 bases at V and 1 base at J, with 8 bases in the middle. CDR3 loop: CASSYQGSNQPQHF. The CDR3 DNA is TGTGCCAGCAGTTATCAGGGGAGCAATCAGCCCCAGCATTTT.

V gene TRBV10-3 combines with J gene TRBJ2-3; the D gene is possibly TRBD1 (6 bases). The CDR3 runs 14 residues. CDR1 and CDR2 from the germline V gene are ENHRY and SYGVKD. Trimming left V 3 bases short and J 0 bases short, with 7 bases between. CDR3 protein: CAISDRGSTDTQYF. The CDR3, as DNA: TGTGCCATCAGTGACAGGGGTAGCACAGATACGCAGTATTTT.

The chain employs TRBV7-8 and TRBJ2-5, with a tentative D call TRBD2 (5 bases). V lost 1 base and J 5 bases, leaving 8 bases between the germline ends. The germline V gene encodes CDR1 SGHVS and CDR2 FQNEAQ. The CDR3 loop spans 13 amino acids. The CDR3, as DNA: TGTGCCAGCAGCTTAGACGGGGAGGAGACCCAGTACTTC. It encodes CASSLDGEETQYF.